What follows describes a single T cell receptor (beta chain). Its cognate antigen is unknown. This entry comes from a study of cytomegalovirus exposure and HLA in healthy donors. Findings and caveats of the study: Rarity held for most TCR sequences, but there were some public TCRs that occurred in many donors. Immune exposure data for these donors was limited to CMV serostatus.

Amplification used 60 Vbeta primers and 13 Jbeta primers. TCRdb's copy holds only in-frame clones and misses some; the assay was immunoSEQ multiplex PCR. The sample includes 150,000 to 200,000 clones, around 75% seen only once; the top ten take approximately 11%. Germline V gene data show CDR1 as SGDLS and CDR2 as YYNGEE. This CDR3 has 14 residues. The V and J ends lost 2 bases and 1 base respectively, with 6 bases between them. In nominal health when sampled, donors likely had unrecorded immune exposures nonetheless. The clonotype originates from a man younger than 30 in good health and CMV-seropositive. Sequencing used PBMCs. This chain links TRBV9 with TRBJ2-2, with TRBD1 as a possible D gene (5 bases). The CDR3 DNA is TGTGCCAGCAGCGTTACAGGGAACACCGGGGAGCTGTTTTTT. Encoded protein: CASSVTGNTGELFF. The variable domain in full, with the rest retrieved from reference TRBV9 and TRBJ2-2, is DSGVTQTPKHLITATGQRVTLRCSPRSGDLSVYWYQQSLDQGLQFLIQYYNGEERAKGNILERFSAQQFPDLHSELNLSSLELGDSALYFCASSVTGNTGELFFGEGSRLTVL.